The 10 T cell receptor beta chains below all came from one sample that was sequenced in a study of CD8+ T cells in alopecia areata (dated by TCRdb to 2017 to 2018). In light of the paper, this sample's time point label describes: baseline before oral tofacitinib. Library creation used the immunoSEQ multiplex PCR assay. RNA was extracted from all samples and reverse transcribed into cDNA, which served as template for TCR sequencing. TCRdb holds this immuneACCESS table with in-frame rearrangements only. Some clones are missing; in checked studies, unresolved V genes explain under half, and the rest has no known cause. The sample includes 200,000 to 250,000 clones, with about 68% observed a single time. The top ten clones comprise 1% to 1.5% of the sample. Material: CD4+ T cells sorted from blood, obtained at week 0. The receptors were sampled from a human donor with alopecia areata.

The CDR3 nucleotides read TGTGCCAGCAGTCGCCCTTTCCCCGAGACCCAGTACTTC. Its translation: CASSRPFPETQYF. The chain employs TRBV2 and TRBJ2-5, with unresolved D. CDR3 size: 13 residues. Trimming left V 5 bases short and J 5 bases short, with 12 bases between. Germline CDR1 reads SNHLY; CDR2 reads FYNNEI.

The rearrangement uses TRBV29-1 and TRBJ1-1, with D possibly being TRBD1 (6 bases). Trimming shortened V by 7 bases and J by 1 base, and 19 bases separated the two germline ends. The CDR3 has 15 amino acids. Germline assignment: CDR1 SQVTM and CDR2 ANQGSEA. DNA for the CDR3: TGCAGCGGAACCCGGCACACGGGACAGAACACTGAAGCTTTCTTT. It yields the protein CSGTRHTGQNTEAFF.

The J gene is TRBJ2-5, the V gene TRBV29-1; tentatively, D is TRBD1 or TRBD2 (6 bases each). The germline V and J ends were trimmed by 2 bases and 5 bases, with 15 bases remaining between them. This CDR3 spans 14 amino acids. Germline V gives CDR1 SQVTM, CDR2 ANQGSEA. In nucleotides, the CDR3 is TGCAGCGTTGAAAGGGGAGGCCAGGGGGAGACCCAGTACTTC. Protein sequence: CSVERGGQGETQYF.

The V gene is TRBV9, the J gene TRBJ1-6; 9 positions agree with TRBD1. Per the germline V gene, CDR1 is SGDLS and CDR2 is YYNGEE. CDR3 length: 15 residues. The V segment lost 2 bases and the J segment 8 bases; nucleotides outside the gene matches: 5. CDR3 coding DNA: TGTGCCAGCAGCGTTACAGGGGGCAGGGATTCACCCCTCCACTTT. Protein sequence: CASSVTGGRDSPLHF.

This clone was seen just once. The chain carries TRBV19 and TRBJ2-3, with unresolved D. CDR1 LNHDA and CDR2 SQIVND come from the germline V gene (reference sequence). V lost 0 bases to trimming and J lost 10 bases, with 5 bases between them. This CDR3 has 11 amino acids. CDR3 loop: CASSIEWAQYF. The CDR3 nucleotides read TGTGCCAGTAGTATAGAGTGGGCGCAGTATTTT.

The J gene is TRBJ1-5, the V gene TRBV30; D ambiguous. The CDR3 totals 13 residues. Deletions cut 1 base from V and 0 bases from J, with 4 bases between. Germline V gene data show CDR1 as GTSNPN and CDR2 as SVGIG (reference sequence). The DNA of the CDR3 is TGTGCCTGGAGTGATAATAGCAATCAGCCCCAGCATTTT. Its protein is CAWSDNSNQPQHF.

The chain uses TRBV14 and TRBJ2-5; D unresolved. V dropped 4 bases and J dropped 6 bases, with 9 bases sitting between them. There are 12 residues in the CDR3. Germline-derived CDR1 and CDR2 are SGHDN and FVKESK. The chain's CDR3 is CASSPFSQTQYF. The DNA for the CDR3 is TGTGCCAGCAGCCCTTTCTCCCAGACCCAGTACTTC.

The rearrangement uses TRBV11-1 and TRBJ2-5, with a tentative D call TRBD1 (5 bases). The V end was cut by 2 bases, the J end by 2 bases, with 9 bases between. Germline CDR1 is SGHAT and CDR2 is FQDESV (reference sequence). The CDR3 spans 14 residues. CDR3 coding DNA: TGTGCCAGCAGCTTAAGCCAGGGTCAAGAGACCCAGTACTTC. It encodes CASSLSQGQETQYF.

This chain uses TRBV7-9 with TRBJ2-1, with a weak D call TRBD1 (6 bases). This CDR3 contains 14 residues. The germline V gene has CDR1 SEHNR and CDR2 FQNEAQ (reference sequence). V was pared by 8 bases and J by 0 bases, with 11 bases between. The CDR3 DNA reads TGTGCCAGCTTCACAGGGAGCTCCTACAATGAGCAGTTCTTC. It translates to CASFTGSSYNEQFF.

V gene TRBV29-1 combines with J gene TRBJ2-1; 7 positions agree with TRBD2. This CDR3 contains 15 residues. J lost 1 base, V lost 4 bases, and 7 bases had no gene match. CDR1 SQVTM and CDR2 ANQGSEA come from the germline V gene. CDR3 sequence reads: CSVGGEGWSYNEQFF. The CDR3 DNA reads TGCAGCGTTGGCGGGGAGGGTTGGTCCTACAATGAGCAGTTCTTC.